Listed below are T cell receptor beta chains from one sample, sequenced in a study of identical twins. MiXCR was run by TCRdb on the 5' RACE reads, yielding one entry per CDR3 protein. The data show 700,000 or so distinct CDR3 sequences, with 8.5% to 9% seen just once and roughly 0.97% held by the top ten. This sample also belongs to another study, concerning yellow fever vaccine responses in identical twins.

Sequencing was performed on PBMCs. The receptor source for this set is a woman under 30 in good health. Both conserved end residues are part of each CDR3. A D gene is named only where the DNA matches it firmly. Clone size appears in some rows only: once, few, many, or a class for an expanded clone.

v_gene: TRBV6-5; len: 14; j_gene: TRBJ1-1; abundance: many; d_gene: .; CDR3aa: CASSYSRAEGLRIF; CDR3nt: TGTGCCAGCAGTTACTCGCGGGCAGAGGGGCTTCGTATCTTT
v_gene: TRBV12-3/TRBV12-4; len: 19; j_gene: TRBJ2-2; abundance: few; d_gene: TRBD2; CDR3aa: CASSLAGRVTSGYPGELFF; CDR3nt: TGTGCCAGCAGTTTAGCCGGAAGGGTAACTAGCGGGTATCCCGGGGAGCTGTTTTTT
v_gene: TRBV5-1; len: 17; j_gene: TRBJ2-7; abundance: .; d_gene: TRBD1; CDR3aa: CASSKGWGQGGAYEQYF; CDR3nt: TGCGCCAGCAGCAAAGGCTGGGGACAGGGGGGCGCCTACGAGCAGTACTTC
v_gene: TRBV5-1; len: 16; j_gene: TRBJ1-6; abundance: few; d_gene: TRBD1; CDR3aa: CASSSGRDRGNSPLHF; CDR3nt: TGCGCCAGCAGCTCTGGACGCGACAGGGGTAATTCACCCCTCCACTTT
v_gene: TRBV20-1; len: 14; j_gene: TRBJ1-2; abundance: many; d_gene: .; CDR3aa: CSARALGHGEGYTF; CDR3nt: TGCAGTGCTAGGGCCCTAGGACATGGTGAAGGCTACACCTTC
v_gene: TRBV20-1; len: 14; j_gene: TRBJ2-7; abundance: .; d_gene: .; CDR3aa: CSAREQGVYYEHYF; CDR3nt: TGCAGTGCTAGAGAGCAAGGGGTGTACTACGAGCACTACTTC
v_gene: TRBV15; len: 12; j_gene: TRBJ2-1; abundance: many; d_gene: .; CDR3aa: CATSRDGYEQFF; CDR3nt: TGTGCCACCAGCAGAGATGGGTATGAGCAGTTCTTC
v_gene: TRBV2; len: 16; j_gene: TRBJ2-3; abundance: .; d_gene: TRBD2; CDR3aa: CASSDGTSGRTDTQYF; CDR3nt: TGTGCCAGCAGTGACGGGACTAGCGGGAGGACAGATACGCAGTATTTT
v_gene: TRBV7-9; len: 16; j_gene: TRBJ2-7; abundance: few; d_gene: TRBD2; CDR3aa: CASSSTETSGKSEQYF; CDR3nt: TGTGCCAGCAGCTCTACCGAGACTAGCGGGAAATCCGAGCAGTACTTC
v_gene: TRBV12-3/TRBV12-4; len: 14; j_gene: TRBJ2-7; abundance: .; d_gene: TRBD1; CDR3aa: CASSPGTVHYEQYF; CDR3nt: TGTGCCAGCAGTCCCGGGACAGTCCATTACGAGCAGTACTTC
v_gene: TRBV10-3; len: 15; j_gene: TRBJ1-5; abundance: many; d_gene: TRBD1; CDR3aa: CAISETGDSNQPQHF; CDR3nt: TGTGCCATCAGTGAGACAGGGGATAGCAATCAGCCCCAGCATTTT
v_gene: TRBV30; len: 13; j_gene: TRBJ2-7; abundance: few; d_gene: .; CDR3aa: CAWSVQSFHEQYF; CDR3nt: TGTGCCTGGAGTGTCCAATCTTTCCACGAGCAGTACTTC
v_gene: TRBV25-1; len: 11; j_gene: TRBJ1-2; abundance: .; d_gene: .; CDR3aa: CASSEDYGYTF; CDR3nt: TGTGCCAGCAGTGAAGACTATGGCTACACCTTC
v_gene: TRBV20-1; len: 12; j_gene: TRBJ2-5; abundance: few; d_gene: .; CDR3aa: CSARAGSETQYF; CDR3nt: TGCAGTGCTAGAGCAGGTTCGGAGACCCAGTACTTC
v_gene: TRBV28; len: 16; j_gene: TRBJ2-5; abundance: few; d_gene: .; CDR3aa: CASSLIGLTVQETQYF; CDR3nt: TGTGCCAGCAGTTTAATCGGGTTGACAGTCCAAGAGACCCAGTACTTC
v_gene: TRBV6-4; len: 19; j_gene: TRBJ2-2; abundance: few; d_gene: TRBD2; CDR3aa: CASSDLPPAGGPGTGELFF; CDR3nt: TGTGCCAGCAGTGACCTCCCCCCCGCGGGAGGGCCGGGCACCGGGGAGCTGTTTTTT
v_gene: TRBV29-1; len: 14; j_gene: TRBJ2-7; abundance: .; d_gene: .; CDR3aa: CSVPNRGGAAGQYF; CDR3nt: TGCAGCGTTCCAAACCGCGGAGGGGCCGCCGGGCAGTACTTC
v_gene: TRBV5-1; len: 14; j_gene: TRBJ1-1; abundance: .; d_gene: .; CDR3aa: CASSRMDMNTEAFF; CDR3nt: TGCGCCAGCAGCAGGATGGACATGAACACTGAAGCTTTCTTT
v_gene: TRBV7-3; len: 15; j_gene: TRBJ2-3; abundance: few; d_gene: TRBD1; CDR3aa: CASSQGVSSTDTQYF; CDR3nt: TGTGCCAGCAGCCAGGGGGTTTCTAGCACAGATACGCAGTATTTT
v_gene: TRBV28; len: 16; j_gene: TRBJ2-1; abundance: many; d_gene: .; CDR3aa: CASSLFRGGTYNEQFF; CDR3nt: TGTGCCAGCAGTTTATTCCGAGGGGGAACCTACAATGAGCAGTTCTTC
v_gene: TRBV7-2; len: 16; j_gene: TRBJ2-1; abundance: .; d_gene: .; CDR3aa: CASSLDGGSAYNEQFF; CDR3nt: TGTGCCAGCAGCTTAGACGGGGGCAGCGCCTACAATGAGCAGTTCTTC
v_gene: TRBV5-1; len: 17; j_gene: TRBJ2-5; abundance: .; d_gene: TRBD2; CDR3aa: CASSFRAGGKSQETQYF; CDR3nt: TGCGCCAGCAGCTTTCGGGCGGGGGGAAAAAGTCAAGAGACCCAGTACTTC
v_gene: TRBV5-1; len: 14; j_gene: TRBJ1-2; abundance: .; d_gene: TRBD1; CDR3aa: CASSFEQGTYGYTF; CDR3nt: TGCGCCAGCAGCTTTGAACAGGGGACCTATGGCTACACCTTC
v_gene: TRBV20-1; len: 16; j_gene: TRBJ2-5; abundance: few; d_gene: .; CDR3aa: CSARDPSLDIAETQYF; CDR3nt: TGCAGTGCTAGAGATCCTTCCCTGGACATAGCGGAGACCCAGTACTTC
v_gene: TRBV5-1; len: 17; j_gene: TRBJ2-1; abundance: .; d_gene: TRBD1; CDR3aa: CASSLGQGGARYNEQFF; CDR3nt: TGCGCCAGCAGCTTGGGACAGGGTGGGGCTCGCTACAATGAGCAGTTCTTC
v_gene: TRBV2; len: 14; j_gene: TRBJ2-1; abundance: few; d_gene: TRBD1; CDR3aa: CASSTGTGNNEQFF; CDR3nt: TGTGCCAGCAGTACCGGGACAGGGAACAATGAGCAGTTCTTC
v_gene: TRBV7-9; len: 14; j_gene: TRBJ1-1; abundance: many; d_gene: .; CDR3aa: CASSSPGRERRVFF; CDR3nt: TGTGCCAGCAGCTCCCCCGGGAGGGAACGTCGGGTTTTCTTT
v_gene: TRBV2; len: 14; j_gene: TRBJ1-5; abundance: .; d_gene: .; CDR3aa: CASSEGTTVQPQHF; CDR3nt: TGTGCCAGCAGTGAAGGTACGACGGTCCAGCCCCAGCATTTT
v_gene: TRBV29-1; len: 13; j_gene: TRBJ2-5; abundance: .; d_gene: .; CDR3aa: CSVAALELETQYF; CDR3nt: TGCAGCGTTGCAGCGCTAGAATTAGAGACCCAGTACTTC
v_gene: TRBV4-3; len: 14; j_gene: TRBJ2-7; abundance: many; d_gene: .; CDR3aa: CASSQDPDSGRQYF; CDR3nt: TGCGCCAGCAGCCAAGATCCAGACTCCGGTCGGCAGTACTTC
v_gene: TRBV6-4; len: 14; j_gene: TRBJ2-2; abundance: .; d_gene: .; CDR3aa: CASSEQAGTGELFF; CDR3nt: TGTGCCAGCAGTGAACAGGCCGGCACCGGGGAGCTGTTTTTT
v_gene: TRBV12-3/TRBV12-4; len: 11; j_gene: TRBJ2-7; abundance: few; d_gene: .; CDR3aa: CASRGDYEQYF; CDR3nt: TGTGCCAGCAGGGGGGACTACGAGCAGTACTTC
v_gene: TRBV6-5; len: 14; j_gene: TRBJ1-3; abundance: many; d_gene: .; CDR3aa: CASSSTGSGNTIYF; CDR3nt: TGTGCCAGCAGTTCGACAGGCTCTGGAAACACCATATATTTT
v_gene: TRBV7-6; len: 13; j_gene: TRBJ1-6; abundance: few; d_gene: .; CDR3aa: CASSRDQDSPLHF; CDR3nt: TGTGCCAGCAGCCGAGACCAGGATTCACCCCTCCACTTT
v_gene: TRBV30; len: 13; j_gene: TRBJ2-5; abundance: many; d_gene: .; CDR3aa: CAWRSQGAETQYF; CDR3nt: TGTGCCTGGAGGAGTCAGGGTGCAGAGACCCAGTACTTC
v_gene: TRBV4-2; len: 17; j_gene: TRBJ2-3; abundance: few; d_gene: TRBD1; CDR3aa: CASSLRTGQGLTDTQYF; CDR3nt: TGTGCCAGCAGCCTTAGAACGGGACAGGGTTTAACAGATACGCAGTATTTT
v_gene: TRBV20-1; len: 12; j_gene: TRBJ2-7; abundance: many; d_gene: .; CDR3aa: CSAREGNREQYF; CDR3nt: TGCAGTGCTAGAGAGGGAAACCGCGAGCAGTACTTC
v_gene: TRBV10-2; len: 16; j_gene: TRBJ2-5; abundance: few; d_gene: TRBD2; CDR3aa: CASSQWTSGAGETQYF; CDR3nt: TGCGCCAGCAGCCAATGGACTAGCGGGGCCGGCGAGACCCAGTACTTC
v_gene: TRBV7-9; len: 14; j_gene: TRBJ2-5; abundance: many; d_gene: .; CDR3aa: CASSVRQVGETQYF; CDR3nt: TGTGCCAGCAGCGTAAGACAGGTCGGGGAGACCCAGTACTTC
v_gene: TRBV28; len: 17; j_gene: TRBJ2-2; abundance: .; d_gene: .; CDR3aa: CASSFRRVGSRPGELFF; CDR3nt: TGTGCCAGCAGTTTCAGGCGGGTGGGGTCACGTCCCGGGGAGCTGTTTTTT
v_gene: TRBV27; len: 14; j_gene: TRBJ2-7; abundance: many; d_gene: TRBD2; CDR3aa: CASSFASGRYEQYF; CDR3nt: TGTGCCAGCAGTTTCGCTAGCGGGAGATACGAGCAGTACTTC
v_gene: TRBV15; len: 14; j_gene: TRBJ2-7; abundance: many; d_gene: .; CDR3aa: CATSRVLLASEQYF; CDR3nt: TGTGCCACCAGCAGAGTCTTGCTCGCTAGCGAGCAGTACTTC
v_gene: TRBV15; len: 15; j_gene: TRBJ2-3; abundance: .; d_gene: .; CDR3aa: CATSRGGYPPDTQYF; CDR3nt: TGTGCCACCAGCAGAGGAGGGTACCCCCCAGATACGCAGTATTTT
v_gene: TRBV28; len: 18; j_gene: TRBJ2-1; abundance: many; d_gene: TRBD2; CDR3aa: CASSRGLAGGHSYNEQFF; CDR3nt: TGTGCCAGCAGTCGGGGACTAGCGGGAGGCCACTCCTACAATGAGCAGTTCTTC
v_gene: TRBV3-1; len: 15; j_gene: TRBJ1-1; abundance: few; d_gene: .; CDR3aa: CASSQGGGKNTEAFF; CDR3nt: TGTGCCAGCAGCCAAGGCGGGGGGAAGAACACTGAAGCTTTCTTT
v_gene: TRBV4-1; len: 14; j_gene: TRBJ2-7; abundance: few; d_gene: .; CDR3aa: CASSQDKGRYEQYF; CDR3nt: TGCGCCAGCAGCCAAGATAAGGGGCGCTACGAGCAGTACTTC
v_gene: TRBV11-2; len: 15; j_gene: TRBJ2-5; abundance: many; d_gene: .; CDR3aa: CASSLDGAYQETQYF; CDR3nt: TGTGCCAGCAGCTTAGATGGGGCGTACCAAGAGACCCAGTACTTC
v_gene: TRBV5-1; len: 17; j_gene: TRBJ2-5; abundance: few; d_gene: TRBD2; CDR3aa: CASSLPGLAGGRETQYF; CDR3nt: TGCGCCAGCAGCTTACCGGGACTAGCGGGAGGGCGAGAGACCCAGTACTTC